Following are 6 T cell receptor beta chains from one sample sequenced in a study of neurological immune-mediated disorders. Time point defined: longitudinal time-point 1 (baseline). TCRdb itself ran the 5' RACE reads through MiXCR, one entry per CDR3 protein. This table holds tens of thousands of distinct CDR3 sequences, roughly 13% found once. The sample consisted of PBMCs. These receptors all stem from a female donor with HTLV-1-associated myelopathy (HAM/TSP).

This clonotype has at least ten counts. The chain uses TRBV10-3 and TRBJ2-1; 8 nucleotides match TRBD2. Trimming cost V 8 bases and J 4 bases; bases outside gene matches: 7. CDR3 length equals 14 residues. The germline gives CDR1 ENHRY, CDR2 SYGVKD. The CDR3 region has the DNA TGTGCCATCCGGGGGGGCGGGGGGTACAATGAGCAGTTCTTC. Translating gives CAIRGGGGYNEQFF.

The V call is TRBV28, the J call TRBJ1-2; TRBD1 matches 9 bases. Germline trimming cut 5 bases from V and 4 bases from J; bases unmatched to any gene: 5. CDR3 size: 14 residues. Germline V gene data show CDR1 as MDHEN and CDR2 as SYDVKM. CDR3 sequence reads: CASSTGGATYGYTF. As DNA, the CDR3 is TGTGCCAGCAGTACAGGGGGCGCGACCTATGGCTACACCTTC.

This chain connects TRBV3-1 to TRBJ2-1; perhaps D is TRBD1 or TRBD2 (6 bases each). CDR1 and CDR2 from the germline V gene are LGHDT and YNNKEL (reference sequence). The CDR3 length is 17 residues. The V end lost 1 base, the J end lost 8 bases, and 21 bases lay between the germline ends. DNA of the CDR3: TGTGCCAGCAGCCAAGCCTGGGGGGCCCCGGTACTCCATGAGCAGTTCTTC. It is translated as CASSQAWGAPVLHEQFF.

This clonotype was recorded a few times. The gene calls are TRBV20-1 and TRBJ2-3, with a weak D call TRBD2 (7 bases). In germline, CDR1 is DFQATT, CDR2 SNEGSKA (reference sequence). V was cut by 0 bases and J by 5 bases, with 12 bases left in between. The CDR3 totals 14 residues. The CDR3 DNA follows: TGCAGTGCTAGAGAGGGGGGGCGCGGAGATACGCAGTATTTT. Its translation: CSAREGGRGDTQYF.

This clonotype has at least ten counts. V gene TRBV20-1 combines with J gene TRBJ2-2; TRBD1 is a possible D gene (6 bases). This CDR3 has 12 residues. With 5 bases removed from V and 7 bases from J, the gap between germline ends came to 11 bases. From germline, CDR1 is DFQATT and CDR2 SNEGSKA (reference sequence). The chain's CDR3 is CSAFRQDGELFF. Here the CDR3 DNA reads TGCAGTGCTTTCCGACAGGACGGGGAGCTGTTTTTT.

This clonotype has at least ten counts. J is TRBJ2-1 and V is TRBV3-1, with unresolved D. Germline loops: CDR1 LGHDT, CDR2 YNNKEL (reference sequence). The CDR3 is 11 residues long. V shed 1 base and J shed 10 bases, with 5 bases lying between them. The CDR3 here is CASSQALEQFF. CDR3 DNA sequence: TGTGCCAGCAGCCAAGCGCTAGAGCAGTTCTTC.